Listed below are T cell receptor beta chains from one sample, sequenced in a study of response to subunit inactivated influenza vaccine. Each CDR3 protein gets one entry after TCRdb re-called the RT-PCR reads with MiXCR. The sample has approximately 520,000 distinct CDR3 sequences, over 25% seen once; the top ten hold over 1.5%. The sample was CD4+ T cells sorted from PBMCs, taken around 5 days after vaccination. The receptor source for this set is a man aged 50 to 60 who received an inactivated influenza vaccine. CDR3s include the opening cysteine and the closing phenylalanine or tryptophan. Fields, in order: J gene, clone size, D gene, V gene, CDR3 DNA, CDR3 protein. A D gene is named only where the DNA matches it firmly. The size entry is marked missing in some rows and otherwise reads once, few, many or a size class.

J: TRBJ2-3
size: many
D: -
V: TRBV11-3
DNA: TGTGCCAGCAGCTATTACGGGAGCCCCGCAGATACGCAGTATTTT
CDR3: CASSYYGSPADTQYF

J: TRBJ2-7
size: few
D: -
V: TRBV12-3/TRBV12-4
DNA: TGTGCCAGCAGTTTCCACGACACTTCCTACGAGCAGTACTTC
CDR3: CASSFHDTSYEQYF

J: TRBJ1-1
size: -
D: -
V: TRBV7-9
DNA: TGTGCCAGCAGCTTAGGTAGGGGGGAGACTGAAGCTTTCTTT
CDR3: CASSLGRGETEAFF

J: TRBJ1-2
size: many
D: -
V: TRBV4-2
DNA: TGTGCCAGCAGCCAAGGGGGGAACTATGGCTACACCTTC
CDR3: CASSQGGNYGYTF

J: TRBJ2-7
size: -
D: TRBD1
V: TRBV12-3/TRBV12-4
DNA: TGTGCCAGCAGTCCGACAGGGTCCCACGAGCAGTACTTC
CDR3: CASSPTGSHEQYF

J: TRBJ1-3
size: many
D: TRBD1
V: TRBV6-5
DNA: TGTGCCAGCAGTTACTCTTTGACAGGGACTGGAAACACCATATATTTT
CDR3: CASSYSLTGTGNTIYF

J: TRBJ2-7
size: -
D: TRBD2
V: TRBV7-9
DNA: TGTGCCAGCAGCTTCAGGACTAGCGAAAGCTCCTACGAGCAGTACTTC
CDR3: CASSFRTSESSYEQYF

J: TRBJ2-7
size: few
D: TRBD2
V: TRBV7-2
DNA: TGTGCCAGCAGCTTATCGCCGGGACTAGCTAGCTACGAGCAGTACTTC
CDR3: CASSLSPGLASYEQYF

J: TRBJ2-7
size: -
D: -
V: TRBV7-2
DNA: TGTGCCAGCAGCTTCTGGCTTCGGGAGCCGTACGAGCAGTACTTC
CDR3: CASSFWLREPYEQYF

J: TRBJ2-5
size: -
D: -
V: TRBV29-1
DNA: TGCAGCGCTCCCTACGTCCTAGGGGAGACCCAGTACTTC
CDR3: CSAPYVLGETQYF

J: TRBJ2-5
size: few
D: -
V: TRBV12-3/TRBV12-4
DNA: TGTGCCAGCAGTTTAATGGGGGAAGAGACCCAGTACTTC
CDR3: CASSLMGEETQYF

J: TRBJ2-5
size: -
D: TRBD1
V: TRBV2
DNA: TGTGCCAGGAAACGACAGGGGGCGTACCAAGAGACCCAGTACTTC
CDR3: CARKRQGAYQETQYF

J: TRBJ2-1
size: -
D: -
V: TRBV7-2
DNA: TGTGCCAGCAGCTTAGCGCCGACATACAATGAGCAGTTCTTC
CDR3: CASSLAPTYNEQFF

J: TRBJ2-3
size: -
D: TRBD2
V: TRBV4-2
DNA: TGTGCCAGCAGCCAAGTTTCTAGCGGGAGCACAGATACGCAGTATTTT
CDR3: CASSQVSSGSTDTQYF

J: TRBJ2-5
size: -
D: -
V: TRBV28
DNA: TGTGCCAGCAGTTTAAATGGGCAGAGGGGGACCCAGTACTTC
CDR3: CASSLNGQRGTQYF

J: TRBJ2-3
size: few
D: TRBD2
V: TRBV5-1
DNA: TGCGCCAGCAGCTTGGCTGGGGGCGGGAGGGCCTCCGCAGATACGCAGTATTTT
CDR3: CASSLAGGGRASADTQYF

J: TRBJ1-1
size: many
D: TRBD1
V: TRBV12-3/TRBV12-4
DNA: TGTGCCAGCAACACACAGGGGTTCGGCACTGAAGCTTTCTTT
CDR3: CASNTQGFGTEAFF

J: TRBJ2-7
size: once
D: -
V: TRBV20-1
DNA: TGCAGTGCTAGAGAGGGCTACGAGCAGTACTTC
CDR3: CSAREGYEQYF

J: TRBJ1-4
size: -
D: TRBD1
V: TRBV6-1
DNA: TGTGCCAGCAGTACCCAGGGGGCACCTAATGAAAAACTGTTTTTT
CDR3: CASSTQGAPNEKLFF

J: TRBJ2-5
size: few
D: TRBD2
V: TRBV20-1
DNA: TGCAGTGCTAGGCCTAGCGGAAAAGAGACCCAGTACTTC
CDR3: CSARPSGKETQYF

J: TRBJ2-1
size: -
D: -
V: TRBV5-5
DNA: TGTGCCAGCAGCTTGCCTCGTAGTGAGCAGTTCTTC
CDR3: CASSLPRSEQFF

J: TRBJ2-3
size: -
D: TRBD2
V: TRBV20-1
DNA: TGCAGTGTGTTGTTAGCGGGGGGACGGTCAGATACGCAGTATTTT
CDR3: CSVLLAGGRSDTQYF

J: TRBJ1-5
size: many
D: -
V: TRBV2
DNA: TGTGCCAGCAGGAAGCTCGGATACCAGCCCCAGCATTTT
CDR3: CASRKLGYQPQHF

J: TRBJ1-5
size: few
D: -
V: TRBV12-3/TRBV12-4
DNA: TGTGCCAGTAGGCAGGGGTACAATCAGCCCCAGCATTTT
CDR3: CASRQGYNQPQHF

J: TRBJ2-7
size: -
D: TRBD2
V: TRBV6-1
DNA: TGTGCCAGCCTGCCTAGCGGGAGACTTTCCTACGAGCAGTACTTC
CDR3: CASLPSGRLSYEQYF

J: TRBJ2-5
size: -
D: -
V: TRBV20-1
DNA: TGCAGTCCCAACGGGAGCGGGGAGACCCAGTACTTC
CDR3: CSPNGSGETQYF

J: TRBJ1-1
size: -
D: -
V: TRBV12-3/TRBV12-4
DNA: TGTGCCAGCATCGGGACCGCGGCTGAAGCTTTCTTT
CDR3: CASIGTAAEAFF

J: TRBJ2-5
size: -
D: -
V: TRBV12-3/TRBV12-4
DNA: TGTGCCAGCAGTCCTAGCCTAGTTGGGGCTCAAGAGACCCAGTACTTC
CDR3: CASSPSLVGAQETQYF

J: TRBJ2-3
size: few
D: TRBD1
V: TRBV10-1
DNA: TGCGCCAGCAGCTCGTACAGGGGGCTCAGAAATACGCAGTATTTT
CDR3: CASSSYRGLRNTQYF

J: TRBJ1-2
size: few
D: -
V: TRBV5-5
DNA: TGTGCCAGCAGCTATGGACAGTCTAACTATGGCTACACCTTC
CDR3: CASSYGQSNYGYTF

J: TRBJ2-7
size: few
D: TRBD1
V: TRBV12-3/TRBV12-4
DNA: TGTGCCAGCAGCTCTACCTGGGACAGGGGCTACGAGCAGTACTTC
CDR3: CASSSTWDRGYEQYF

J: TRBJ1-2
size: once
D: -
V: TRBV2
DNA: TGTGCCAGCAGTGACATGACATCTTATGGCTACACCTTC
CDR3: CASSDMTSYGYTF

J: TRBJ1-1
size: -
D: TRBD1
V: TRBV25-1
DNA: TGTGCCAGCAGTGAGACAGGGTGGGTGAACACTGAAGCTTTCTTT
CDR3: CASSETGWVNTEAFF